What follows are 10 T cell receptor beta chains derived from one specimen sequenced in a study of cytomegalovirus exposure and HLA in healthy donors. The PCR contained 60 Vbeta and 13 Jbeta primers. The data were produced by immunoSEQ multiplex PCR, yet TCRdb's version contains in-frame clones alone and is incomplete. The sample lists over 75,000 clones, around 76% occurring once. The sequencing sample was made of PBMCs. The receptor set was obtained from a man between 40 and 49 years old in good health and CMV-seropositive.

The V and J genes are TRBV5-1 and TRBJ2-7, with 7 bases aligning to TRBD1. CDR3 length equals 18 residues. Germline-derived CDR1 and CDR2 are SGHRS and YFSETQ. With V trimmed by 0 bases and J by 2 bases, 14 bases remained unmatched. The DNA of the CDR3 is TGCGCCAGCAGCTTGGATTACTCCAGGACAGGTTCAACCTACGAGCAGTACTTC. Its protein product is CASSLDYSRTGSTYEQYF.

This chain joins TRBV28 and TRBJ1-3; D gene ambiguous. V shed 2 bases and J shed 0 bases, with 5 bases lying between them. There are 14 residues in the CDR3. From germline, CDR1 is MDHEN and CDR2 SYDVKM. CDR3 loop: CASSLLISGNTIYF. The CDR3 nucleotides read TGTGCCAGCAGTTTACTTATCTCTGGAAACACCATATATTTT. Looking up the rest from reference TRBV28 and TRBJ1-3 gives the full variable domain: DVKVTQSSRYLVKRTGEKVFLECVQDMDHENMFWYRQDPGLGLRLIYFSYDVKMKEKGDIPEGYSVSREKKERFSLILESASTNQTSMYLCASSLLISGNTIYFGEGSWLTVV.

CDR3 in amino acids: CASSLSSYYEQYF. CDR3 sequence (DNA): TGTGCCAGCAGTTTATCCAGTTACTACGAGCAGTACTTC. The V call is TRBV27, the J call TRBJ2-7; D is uncertain. V lost 0 bases, J lost 3 bases, and 6 bases lay in between. CDR1 MNHEY and CDR2 SMNVEV come from the germline V gene (reference sequence). This CDR3 region has 13 residues.

The rearrangement joins TRBV9 to TRBJ2-1; 8 bases are a match to TRBD1. The J segment lost 1 base and the V segment lost 4 bases, leaving 4 bases of the junction unmatched. Germline loops: CDR1 SGDLS, CDR2 YYNGEE. CDR3 size: 15 residues. Here the CDR3 DNA reads TGTGCCAGCAGCCCAGGACAGGGTTCCTACAATGAGCAGTTCTTC. Translating it yields CASSPGQGSYNEQFF.

This clone appeared a few times. The V and J genes are TRBV9 and TRBJ1-5; no definite D call. Germline CDR1 reads SGDLS; CDR2 reads YYNGEE. The CDR3 runs to 14 residues. Trimming stripped 3 bases from V and 0 bases from J, with 7 bases between. The CDR3 loop reads CASSADYSNQPQHF. CDR3 in DNA: TGTGCCAGCAGCGCGGACTATAGCAATCAGCCCCAGCATTTT.

The chain couples TRBV7-9 to TRBJ2-1; 9 positions agree with TRBD2. Germline CDR1 is SEHNR and CDR2 is FQNEAQ (reference sequence). The CDR3 covers 16 residues. V dropped 1 base and J dropped 6; count of bases not matched to a gene: 7. This chain's CDR3 is CASSLGGGLATNEQFF. CDR3 nucleotide sequence: TGTGCCAGCAGCTTAGGAGGTGGACTAGCGACCAATGAGCAGTTCTTC.

This clone was observed a single time. This chain uses TRBV5-1 with TRBJ2-7; D possibly corresponds to TRBD1 (6 bases). The CDR3 is 15 amino acids. V gave up 0 bases and J gave up 3 bases, with 13 bases separating them. Germline loops: CDR1 SGHRS, CDR2 YFSETQ. CDR3 amino acids: CASSLARGRGYEQYF. In nucleotides, the CDR3 is TGCGCCAGCAGCTTGGCCAGGGGACGGGGCTACGAGCAGTACTTC.

V usage is TRBV28 and J usage is TRBJ1-2; D unclear. This CDR3 has 16 residues. CDR1 is MDHEN and CDR2 is SYDVKM in the germline V gene. The V and J ends lost 4 bases and 2 bases respectively, with 17 bases between them. CDR3 sequence reads: CASSSRRNPGNYGYTF. The DNA of the CDR3 is TGTGCCAGCAGTTCCCGTCGCAACCCGGGAAACTATGGCTACACCTTC.

The V call is TRBV19, the J call TRBJ1-5, with TRBD1 matching 10 bases. The CDR3 is made up of 16 amino acids. CDR1 LNHDA and CDR2 SQIVND come from the germline V gene (reference sequence). The junction had 10 bases not matched to a gene; V was cut back by 6 bases and J by 5 bases. This CDR3 is CASSRGGTGVYQPQHF. The DNA for the CDR3 is TGTGCCAGTAGCCGGGGCGGGACAGGGGTTTATCAGCCCCAGCATTTT. Combining the CDR3 with reference TRBV19 and TRBJ1-5 gives the whole variable domain DGGITQSPKYLFRKEGQNVTLSCEQNLNHDAMYWYRQDPGQGLRLIYYSQIVNDFQKGDIAEGYSVSREKKESFPLTVTSAQKNPTAFYLCASSRGGTGVYQPQHFGDGTRLSIL.

This chain joins TRBV29-1 and TRBJ2-3; no reliable D call. The CDR3 spans 14 residues. V was shortened by 8 bases and J by 2 bases, with 17 bases between the two germline ends. CDR1 is SQVTM, CDR2 ANQGSEA, per germline. CDR3 nucleotides: TGCAGCCTCACGAGTGGTTCCTACACAGATACGCAGTATTTT. Translating it yields CSLTSGSYTDTQYF.